The 21 T cell receptor beta chains listed next were all sequenced from one sample in a study of T cell repertoires in cytomegalovirus infection. TCRdb re-called the reads with MiXCR, one entry per CDR3 protein. The sample has approximately 990,000 distinct CDR3 sequences, roughly 30% seen once. The antigens of these receptors remain unknown. The sequences come from cultured CD8+ T cells from PBMCs, collected from culture after CMV antigen stimulation. The receptors originated from a human donor in good health (CMV status not recorded). Some clones in this sample may be carry-over from other donors' samples.

This clonotype was counted between two and nine times. V is TRBV6-4 and J is TRBJ2-1; D is unclear. CDR1 and CDR2 (germline): MRHNA, SNTAGT. Trimming cost V 2 bases and J 6 bases, with 17 bases left between them. The CDR3 is 16 residues long. The CDR3 coding sequence is TGTGCCAGCAGTGACCTTTCGGTCAACCAAGGCAATGAGCAGTTCTTC. This encodes CASSDLSVNQGNEQFF.

This clonotype has more than one count but fewer than ten. The chain uses TRBV7-9 and TRBJ1-4; D call uncertain. V was cut by 1 base and J by 3 bases, with 12 bases left in between. This CDR3 spans 16 amino acids. Germline-derived CDR1 and CDR2 are SEHNR and FQNEAQ (reference sequence). In DNA, the CDR3 is TGTGCCAGCAGCTTAGAGATCGGCTCGCCTAATGAAAAACTGTTTTTT. Translating gives CASSLEIGSPNEKLFF.

This clonotype appeared once. The V and J genes are TRBV14 and TRBJ1-2; 9 bases match TRBD1. Germline V gives CDR1 SGHDN, CDR2 FVKESK. The CDR3 has 15 amino acids. Trimming at V came to 1 base and at J to 8 bases, leaving 8 bases not matched to a gene. The CDR3 sequence is CASSQVVTGGSGYTF. The CDR3 region has the DNA TGTGCCAGCAGCCAAGTTGTGACAGGGGGGTCCGGCTACACCTTC.

The rearrangement links TRBV3-1 to TRBJ2-1; D gene uncertain. This CDR3 contains 16 residues. Germline V CDR1 and CDR2: LGHDT, YNNKEL (reference sequence). V was pared by 0 bases and J by 0 bases, with 9 bases between. CDR3 DNA: TGTGCCAGCAGCCAAGATTGGGCACTCTCCTACAATGAGCAGTTCTTC. It translates to CASSQDWALSYNEQFF.

The chain links TRBV5-4 to TRBJ2-1, with 9 nucleotides matching TRBD1. The CDR3 loop spans 19 amino acids. With V trimmed by 4 bases and J by 8 bases, 22 bases remained unmatched. Germline assignment: CDR1 SGHNT and CDR2 YYREEE (reference sequence). CDR3 in amino acids: CASSPPGQGKLRRGDEQFF. The CDR3 bases are TGTGCCAGCAGCCCGCCGGGACAGGGAAAGTTGCGACGAGGAGATGAGCAGTTCTTC.

V is TRBV7-9 and J is TRBJ1-1, with D perhaps matching TRBD1 (6 bases). Trimming took 3 bases from V and 1 from J, leaving 12 bases between them. This CDR3 contains 15 residues. CDR1 SEHNR and CDR2 FQNEAQ come from the germline V gene (reference sequence). The CDR3 region is CASSFSQTGNTEAFF. The CDR3 coding sequence is TGTGCCAGCAGCTTTAGTCAGACAGGGAACACTGAAGCTTTCTTT.

The chain couples TRBV6-1 to TRBJ1-6; TRBD1 might be the D (5 bases). Deletions cut 6 bases from V and 0 bases from J, with 9 bases between. The germline V gene encodes CDR1 MNHNS and CDR2 SASEGT. The CDR3 length is 15 residues. CDR3 sequence: CASSGTVSYNSPLHF. Here the CDR3 DNA reads TGTGCCAGCAGCGGGACGGTCTCCTATAATTCACCCCTCCACTTT.

The chain couples TRBV19 to TRBJ1-2; TRBD1 is a possible D gene (5 bases). CDR1 and CDR2 (germline): LNHDA, SQIVND (reference sequence). This CDR3 region has 16 residues. V lost 3 bases, J lost 4 bases, and 18 bases lay in between. Here the CDR3 DNA reads TGTGCCAGTAGTATCTCGGGGACGGCACATCCCTATGGCTACACCTTC. It translates to CASSISGTAHPYGYTF.

This clonotype was observed a few times. J is TRBJ2-1 and V is TRBV7-3, with no clear D. Germline values: CDR1 SGHTA, CDR2 FQGTGA. Deletions cut 2 bases from V and 0 bases from J, with 14 bases between. The CDR3 sequence is 17 residues long. The CDR3 loop is CASSLPGWESSYNEQFF. CDR3 coding DNA: TGTGCCAGCAGCTTACCGGGTTGGGAAAGCTCCTACAATGAGCAGTTCTTC.

This clonotype has at least ten counts. The chain uses TRBV7-9 and TRBJ1-2; D possibly corresponds to TRBD1 (6 bases). V shed 1 base and J shed 7 bases, with 10 bases lying between them. This CDR3 has 13 residues. Germline lookup yields CDR1 SEHNR and CDR2 FQNEAQ (reference sequence). CDR3 amino acids: CASSLGQGSGYTF. The CDR3 nucleotides are TGTGCCAGCAGCTTAGGTCAGGGGAGTGGCTACACCTTC.

The genes are TRBV4-1 and TRBJ2-3; 11 bases agree with TRBD1. V trimming: 0 bases; J trimming: 0 bases; junction bases outside the gene matches: 8. CDR1 is MGHRA, CDR2 YSYEKL, per germline. CDR3 length: 19 residues. CDR3 sequence (DNA): TGCGCCAGCAGCCAAGATTGGCGGACAGGGGGCATTAGCACAGATACGCAGTATTTT. Translating gives CASSQDWRTGGISTDTQYF.

The chain is built from TRBV14 and TRBJ2-7; 8 nucleotides match TRBD2. The CDR3 contains 16 residues. The V gene's germline CDR1 is SGHDN and CDR2 FVKESK. V was clipped by 5 bases and J by 7 bases; unmatched bases: 16. The DNA for the CDR3 is TGTGCCAGCAGCGCAAGGAGCGGGGGCAGACCCGGAGAGCAGTACGTC. As protein: CASSARSGGRPGEQYV.

This clonotype was observed many times. The V gene is TRBV7-2, the J gene TRBJ2-1, with D possibly being TRBD1 or TRBD2 (5 bases each). CDR1 is SGHTA, CDR2 FQGNSA, per germline. V lost 3 bases, J lost 0 bases, and 12 bases lay in between. The CDR3 runs 16 residues. The CDR3 region has the DNA TGTGCCAGCAGCTTGTCCGGGACCTCCTCCTACAATGAGCAGTTCTTC. It is translated as CASSLSGTSSYNEQFF.

J is TRBJ2-5 and V is TRBV10-3; 10 nucleotides agree with TRBD2. Per germline, CDR1 ENHRY and CDR2 SYGVKD. The CDR3 is made up of 14 amino acids. J lost 5 bases, V lost 4 bases, and 4 bases had no gene match. CDR3 region: CAISVSGGSETQYF. The CDR3 DNA reads as TGTGCCATCAGTGTTAGCGGGGGGAGTGAGACCCAGTACTTC.

The CDR3 is CASSIDTGLSKAFF. The CDR3 coding sequence is TGTGCCAGTAGTATAGATACAGGTCTCTCGAAAGCTTTCTTT. The chain is built from TRBV19 and TRBJ1-1; D might be TRBD1 (5 bases). CDR3 length: 14 residues. V gave up 0 bases and J gave up 9 bases, with 14 bases separating them. From germline, CDR1 is LNHDA and CDR2 SQIVND (reference sequence). Full variable domain (outside the CDR3, taken from reference TRBV19 and TRBJ1-1): DGGITQSPKYLFRKEGQNVTLSCEQNLNHDAMYWYRQDPGQGLRLIYYSQIVNDFQKGDIAEGYSVSREKKESFPLTVTSAQKNPTAFYLCASSIDTGLSKAFFGQGTRLTVV.

The rearrangement links TRBV28 to TRBJ2-3; no reliable D call. This CDR3 has 16 amino acids. V lost 3 bases, J lost 0 bases, and 13 bases lay in between. Germline loops: CDR1 MDHEN, CDR2 SYDVKM. CDR3 coding DNA: TGTGCCAGCAGTTTCCGACCGTTTTCTAGCACAGATACGCAGTATTTT. It is translated as CASSFRPFSSTDTQYF.

The CDR3 DNA sequence: TGTGCCAGCAGCTTGACGGGGCAGGGAACCTACGAGCAGTACTTC. It translates to CASSLTGQGTYEQYF. The V and J genes are TRBV5-5 and TRBJ2-7; D could derive from TRBD1 or TRBD2 (5 bases each). The CDR3 sequence is 15 residues long. CDR1 is SGHKS and CDR2 is YYEKEE in the germline V gene (reference sequence). V was clipped by 1 base and J by 2 bases, with 13 bases between them.

The CDR3 DNA sequence: TGTGCCAGCAGTTCATGGACCGAAAGAGAAGAGACCCAGTACTTC. This sequence encodes CASSSWTEREETQYF. The gene calls are TRBV27 and TRBJ2-5; D ambiguous. Germline V CDR1 and CDR2: MNHEY, SMNVEV (reference sequence). The V and J ends lost 4 bases and 3 bases respectively, with 15 bases between them. There are 15 residues in the CDR3.

This clonotype came up many times. DNA of the CDR3: TGTGCCAGCAGTTATATTGCTAACTATGGCTACACCTTC. Translation: CASSYIANYGYTF. The chain combines TRBV7-6 with TRBJ1-2; no reliable D call. CDR1 and CDR2 (germline): SGHVS, FNYEAQ. V lost 6 bases and J lost 0, with 8 bases in between. This CDR3 is 13 amino acids long.

There are a few counts of this clonotype. A much larger clone differs by one base, so this may be a read error. The chain joins TRBV20-1 to TRBJ1-5; no reliable D call. Germline V CDR1 and CDR2: DFQATT, SNEGSKA (reference sequence). The CDR3 length is 16 residues. The CDR3 is CRASRFRMAGNQPQHF. In DNA, the CDR3 is TGCAGGGCTAGTCGATTTCGGATGGCGGGCAATCAGCCCCAGCATTTT.

Regarding this clonotype: Germline is not matched at one junction end, which may reflect a read error. The V call is TRBV7-6, the J call TRBJ2-1; TRBD1 matches 7 bases. The CDR3 length is 16 residues. Per the germline V gene, CDR1 is SGHVS and CDR2 is FNYEAQ. The CDR3 reads CASGLGSTGVYNEQFF. Written as DNA, the CDR3 is TGTGCCAGCGGCTTAGGTAGCACAGGGGTCTACAATGAGCAGTTCTTC.